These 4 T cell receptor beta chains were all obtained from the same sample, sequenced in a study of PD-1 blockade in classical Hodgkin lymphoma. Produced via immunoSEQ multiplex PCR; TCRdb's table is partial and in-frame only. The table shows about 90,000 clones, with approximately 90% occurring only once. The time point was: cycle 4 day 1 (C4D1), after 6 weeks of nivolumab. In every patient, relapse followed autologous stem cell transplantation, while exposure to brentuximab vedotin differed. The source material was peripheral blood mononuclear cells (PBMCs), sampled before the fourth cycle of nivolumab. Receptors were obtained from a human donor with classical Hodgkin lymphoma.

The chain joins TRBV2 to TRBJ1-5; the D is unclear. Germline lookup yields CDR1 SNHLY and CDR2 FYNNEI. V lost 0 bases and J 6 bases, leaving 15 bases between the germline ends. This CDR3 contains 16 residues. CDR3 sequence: CASSEALPAPFQPQHF. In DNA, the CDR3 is TGTGCCAGCAGTGAAGCGCTGCCAGCCCCATTTCAGCCCCAGCATTTT.

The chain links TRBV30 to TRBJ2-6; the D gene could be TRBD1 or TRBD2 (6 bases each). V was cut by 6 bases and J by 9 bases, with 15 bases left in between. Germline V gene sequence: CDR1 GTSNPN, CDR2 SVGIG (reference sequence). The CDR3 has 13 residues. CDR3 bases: TGTGCCTGTTCCTCAGGGGAGGTCAACGTCCTGACTTTC. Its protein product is CACSSGEVNVLTF. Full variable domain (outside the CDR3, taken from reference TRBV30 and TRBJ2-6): SQTIHQWPATLVQPVGSPLSLECTVEGTSNPNLYWYRQAAGRGLQLLFYSVGIGQISSEVPQNLSASRPQDRQFILSSKKLLLSDSGFYLCACSSGEVNVLTFGAGSRLTVL.

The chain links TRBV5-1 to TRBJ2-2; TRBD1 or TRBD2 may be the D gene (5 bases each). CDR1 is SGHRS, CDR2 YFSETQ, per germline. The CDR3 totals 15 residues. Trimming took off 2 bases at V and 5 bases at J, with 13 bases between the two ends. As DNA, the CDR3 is TGCGCCAGCAGCTTCACAAAGGGGAGTACCGGGGAGCTGTTTTTT. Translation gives CASSFTKGSTGELFF.

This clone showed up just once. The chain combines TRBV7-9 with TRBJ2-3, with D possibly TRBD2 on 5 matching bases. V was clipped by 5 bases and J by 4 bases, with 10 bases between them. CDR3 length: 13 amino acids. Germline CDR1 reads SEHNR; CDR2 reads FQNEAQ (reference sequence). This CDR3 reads CASSPGVPDTQYF. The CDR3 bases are TGTGCCAGCAGCCCCGGGGTGCCAGATACGCAGTATTTT.